A selection of T cell receptor beta chains follows, all from one sample in a study of cytomegalovirus exposure and HLA in healthy donors. Only in-frame clones appear in the TCRdb table, and some are missing; sequencing was by immunoSEQ multiplex PCR. The sample contains about 120,000 clones, roughly 70% of which appear only once. Source material: PBMCs. The source is a woman between 45 and 65 years old in good health and CMV-seropositive. Each CDR3 is given with its conserved first and last residue. The D gene is left open where the match is weak. Some rows mark clone size as missing; the rest say once, few, many or name a class of expanded clone.

d_call	v_call	j_call	cdr3_length	clone_size	cdr3_nt	cdr3_aa
TRBD1	TRBV9	TRBJ1-2	16	.	TGTGCCAGCAGCGTAGAAGGGGACAGGGGTTCGGGTGGCTACACCTTC	CASSVEGDRGSGGYTF
TRBD1	TRBV6-1	TRBJ1-1	14	.	TGTGCCAGCAATCTAAGGACAGGTACCACTGAAGCTTTCTTT	CASNLRTGTTEAFF
.	TRBV1	TRBJ2-3	16	.	TGCACCAGCAGCCAACGGACTAGCGGATACACAGATACGCAGTATTTT	CTSSQRTSGYTDTQYF
TRBD2	TRBV6-1	TRBJ2-3	15	.	TGTGCCAGCAGTGAACTAGCGGGAGGGCGAGATACGCAGTATTTT	CASSELAGGRDTQYF
.	TRBV6-5	TRBJ1-5	13	.	TGTGCCAGCAGTCGGGACATTTTTCAGCCCCAGCATTTT	CASSRDIFQPQHF
.	TRBV15	TRBJ1-1	15	few	TGTGCCACCAGCGAGGTAGGGGCAACCCTTACTGAAGCTTTCTTT	CATSEVGATLTEAFF
TRBD1	TRBV6-5	TRBJ2-3	15	.	TGTGCCAGCAGTTACATGCAGGGGGCCACAGATACGCAGTATTTT	CASSYMQGATDTQYF
.	TRBV30	TRBJ1-1	14	.	TGTGCCTGGAGTCCCACCCCCGGGGACACTGAAGCTTTCTTT	CAWSPTPGDTEAFF
TRBD1	TRBV4-2	TRBJ2-1	17	.	TGTGCCAGCAGCCCTAAAGAGGGGACAGGGGGCCCGGATGAGCAGTTCTTC	CASSPKEGTGGPDEQFF
.	TRBV27	TRBJ1-6	15	.	TGTGCCAGCAGTTTATGGGTAGGGGGAAATTCACCCCTCCACTTT	CASSLWVGGNSPLHF